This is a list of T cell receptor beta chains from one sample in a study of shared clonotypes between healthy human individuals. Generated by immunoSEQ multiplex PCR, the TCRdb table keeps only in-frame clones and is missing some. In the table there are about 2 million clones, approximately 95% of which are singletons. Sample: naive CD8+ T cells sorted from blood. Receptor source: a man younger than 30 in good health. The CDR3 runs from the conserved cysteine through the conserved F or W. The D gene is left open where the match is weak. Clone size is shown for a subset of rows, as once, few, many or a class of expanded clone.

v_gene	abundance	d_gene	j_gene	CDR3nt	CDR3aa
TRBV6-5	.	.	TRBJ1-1	TGTGCCAGCAGTTCCCCGTTTCCGGCTACTGAAGCTTTCTTT	CASSSPFPATEAFF
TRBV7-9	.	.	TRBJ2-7	TGTGCCAGCAGCTTAGCTTCCCGGGGGCCCCTTTACGAGCAGTACTTC	CASSLASRGPLYEQYF
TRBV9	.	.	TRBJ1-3	TGTGCCAGCAGCGTCGGCAGGGGTGGAAACACCATATATTTT	CASSVGRGGNTIYF
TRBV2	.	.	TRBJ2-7	TGTGCCAGCAGTGAAGCGCCCAGCCCCTCGACCTACGAGCAGTACTTC	CASSEAPSPSTYEQYF
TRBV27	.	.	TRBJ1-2	TGTGCCAGCAGTTTGGCAGGGGCCAGCTATGGCTACACCTTC	CASSLAGASYGYTF
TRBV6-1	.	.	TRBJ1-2	TGTGCCAGCAGTGAACCCGTAAGACCGGTCTATGGCTACACCTTC	CASSEPVRPVYGYTF
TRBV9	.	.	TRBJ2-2	TGTGCCAGCAGCGTGTACGGACAGAACACCGGGGAGCTGTTTTTT	CASSVYGQNTGELFF
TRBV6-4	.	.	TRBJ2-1	TGTGCCAACCTAGCGCTTAGCTCCTACAATGAGCAGTTCTTC	CANLALSSYNEQFF
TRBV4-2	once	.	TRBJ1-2	TGTGCCAGCAGCCAAGATGGTGGGGACTATGGCTACACCTTC	CASSQDGGDYGYTF
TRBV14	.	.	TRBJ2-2	TGTGCCAGCAGCCAATGGGTCACCGGGGAGCTGTTTTTT	CASSQWVTGELFF
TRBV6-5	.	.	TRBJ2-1	TGTGCCAGCAGAGACAGCGACAATGAGCAGTTCTTC	CASRDSDNEQFF
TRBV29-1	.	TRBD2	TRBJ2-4	TGCAGCGTTGAAGAGGTTAGCGGGATTGACAAAAACATTCAGTACTTC	CSVEEVSGIDKNIQYF
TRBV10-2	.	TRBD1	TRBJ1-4	TGCGCCAGTGCAGGGGGCGGCGAAAAACTGTTTTTT	CASAGGGEKLFF
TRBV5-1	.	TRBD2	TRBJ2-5	TGCGCCAGCAGCCACCCACTAGCGGGAGAAGAGACCCAGTACTTC	CASSHPLAGEETQYF
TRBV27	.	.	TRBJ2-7	TGTGCCAGCAGTCCGAGCTGGGGGCAGCGTGGCTACGAGCAGTACTTC	CASSPSWGQRGYEQYF
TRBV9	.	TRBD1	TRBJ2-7	TGTGCCAGCAGCGTAGGGGTACAGGGGAACTACGAGCAGTACTTC	CASSVGVQGNYEQYF
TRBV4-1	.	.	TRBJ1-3	TGCGCCAGCAGCCCGATAGGCGGGCAAGGAAACACCATATATTTT	CASSPIGGQGNTIYF
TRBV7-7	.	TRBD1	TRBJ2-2	TGTGCTAGCAGCTCCGGTTTGACAGGGGTTGGCACCGGGGAGCTGTTTTTT	CASSSGLTGVGTGELFF
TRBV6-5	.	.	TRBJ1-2	TGTGCCAGCAGGTCGGGACAATTTTTCTATGGCTACACCTTC	CASRSGQFFYGYTF
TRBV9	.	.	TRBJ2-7	TGTGCCAGCAGCTCCTCCCTTGGACTGGCACACGAGCAGTACTTC	CASSSSLGLAHEQYF
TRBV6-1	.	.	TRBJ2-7	TGTGCCAGCAGTGAAACGGGGACGTTCTACGAGCAGTACTTC	CASSETGTFYEQYF
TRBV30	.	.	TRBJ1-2	TGTGCCTGGAGTGTCTTGGGAGGAGGCGGCTACACCTTC	CAWSVLGGGGYTF
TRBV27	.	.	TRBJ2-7	TGTGCCAGCGGCAGCGGAATTCGGTCCTACGAGCAGTACTTC	CASGSGIRSYEQYF
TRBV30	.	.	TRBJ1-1	TGTGCCTGGAGTGTATCAGGCCTCGGCCCGGAGGCTTTCTTT	CAWSVSGLGPEAFF